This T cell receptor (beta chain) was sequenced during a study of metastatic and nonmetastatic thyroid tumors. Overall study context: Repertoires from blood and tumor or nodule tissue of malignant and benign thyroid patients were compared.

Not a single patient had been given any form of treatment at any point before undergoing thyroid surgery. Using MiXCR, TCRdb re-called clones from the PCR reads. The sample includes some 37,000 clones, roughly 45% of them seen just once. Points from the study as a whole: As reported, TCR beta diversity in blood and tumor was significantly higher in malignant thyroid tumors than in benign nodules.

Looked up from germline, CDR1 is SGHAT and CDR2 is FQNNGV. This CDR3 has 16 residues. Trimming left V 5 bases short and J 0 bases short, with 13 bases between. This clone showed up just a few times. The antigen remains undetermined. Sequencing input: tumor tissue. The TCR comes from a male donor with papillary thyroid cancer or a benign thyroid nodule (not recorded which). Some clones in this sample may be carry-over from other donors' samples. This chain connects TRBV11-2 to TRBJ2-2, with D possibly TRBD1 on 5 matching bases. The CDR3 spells CASSPTWGTNTGELFF. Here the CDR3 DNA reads TGTGCCAGCAGCCCCACCTGGGGCACGAACACCGGGGAGCTGTTTTTT.